This TCR beta chain was identified during a study of CD8+ T cells in alopecia areata. Overall study context: Severity among treated patients was scored by the percentage of scalp area affected.

On this clone: The antigen remains undetermined.

Treatment specified: oral pan-JAK inhibitor, 5-10 mg twice daily. PBMC-derived CD4+ and CD8+ T cells were sorted. Investigators isolated RNA and reverse transcribed it into cDNA to act as the sequencing template. The data were produced by immunoSEQ multiplex PCR, yet TCRdb's version contains in-frame clones alone and is incomplete. This sample has roughly 64,000 clones, with under 60% found just once. Looked up from germline, CDR1 is SQVTM and CDR2 is ANQGSEA. The CDR3 contains 14 residues. The V end lost 4 bases, the J end lost 1 base, and 12 bases lay between the germline ends. Whole-study findings and limits: TCR sharing was clearer in mice than between patients, perhaps partly owing to patient HLA diversity.

The chain combines TRBV29-1 with TRBJ2-3; either TRBD1 or TRBD2 may fit D (5 bases each). The input for sequencing was CD8+ T cells sorted from blood, taken at approximately week 36, from a patient treated with tofacitinib. The source is a human donor with alopecia areata. This CDR3 is CSVVGARGTDTQYF. The CDR3 coding sequence is TGCAGCGTTGTTGGGGCGCGGGGCACAGATACGCAGTATTTT.